The 17 T cell receptor beta chains below were found in one sample sequenced in a study of immune evolution from preneoplasia to lung adenocarcinoma. Clones were sequenced by immunoSEQ multiplex PCR, and TCRdb holds only the in-frame ones, with some missing. The sample consists of over 30,000 clones, about 74% of them appearing once. The sequenced sample consisted of FFPE invasive lung adenocarcinoma tissue. The receptors come from a person aged 55 to 69 with lung adenocarcinoma.

The CDR3 nucleotides read TGTGCCAGCAGTGACTCGGGGGGACCAGATACGCAGTATTTT. Translating gives CASSDSGGPDTQYF. V gene TRBV6-4 combines with J gene TRBJ2-3; TRBD2 is a possible D gene (6 bases). The CDR3 is 14 amino acids. Germline CDR1 reads MRHNA; CDR2 reads SNTAGT. The ends were cut back, 0 bases at V and 4 bases at J, with 8 bases in the middle.

In the case of this clone: At one of its ends the junction is not consistent with the germline gene, which may arise from a read error. The chain joins TRBV5-4 to TRBJ2-1; no firm D call. This CDR3 has 16 residues. Germline V gene lookup returns CDR1 SGHNT and CDR2 YYREEE (reference sequence). For the CDR3, the DNA is TGTGCCAGCAGCTTGGCCCCGATAAGCTCCTATAATGAGCAGTTCTTC. Protein sequence: CASSLAPISSYNEQFF.

The V call is TRBV2, the J call TRBJ2-3; perhaps TRBD2 as D (5 bases). Germline CDR1 is SNHLY and CDR2 is FYNNEI. The CDR3 spans 13 residues. The V end was cut by 8 bases, the J end by 1 base, with 10 bases between. CDR3 bases: TGTGCCAGCGACTATACACGCACAGATACGCAGTATTTT. Protein: CASDYTRTDTQYF.

The chain recombines TRBV28 with TRBJ1-1; 7 bases align to TRBD1. V lost 3 bases to trimming and J lost 5 bases; unmatched junction nucleotides: 6. Germline lookup yields CDR1 MDHEN and CDR2 SYDVKM. The CDR3 is made up of 14 amino acids. As DNA, the CDR3 is TGTGCCAGCAGTTTTTCCCGGACAGGAACTGAAGCTTTCTTT. As protein: CASSFSRTGTEAFF. The full variable domain, in which reference TRBV28 and TRBJ1-1 provide the parts outside the CDR3, is DVKVTQSSRYLVKRTGEKVFLECVQDMDHENMFWYRQDPGLGLRLIYFSYDVKMKEKGDIPEGYSVSREKKERFSLILESASTNQTSMYLCASSFSRTGTEAFFGQGTRLTVV.

The J gene is TRBJ1-1, the V gene TRBV11-3; tentative D call: TRBD1 (5 bases). This CDR3 has 14 amino acids. Trimming took off 0 bases at V and 4 bases at J, with 9 bases between the two ends. Germline CDR1 reads SGHNT; CDR2 reads YENEEA. CDR3 in DNA: TGTGCCAGCAGCTTAGATCCTAGGGGCACTGAAGCTTTCTTT. Translation: CASSLDPRGTEAFF.

This clone appeared a single time. This rearrangement joins TRBV27 to TRBJ1-1; possible D gene TRBD1, 5 bases. The CDR3 is 12 amino acids. The germline V gene encodes CDR1 MNHEY and CDR2 SMNVEV (reference sequence). V was pared by 6 bases and J by 5 bases, with 10 bases between. The CDR3 reads CASREGLTEAFF. In DNA, the CDR3 is TGTGCCAGCAGGGAGGGGTTAACTGAAGCTTTCTTT.

A few counts support this clone. The rearrangement joins TRBV5-1 to TRBJ2-7; perhaps TRBD1 as D (6 bases). This CDR3 spans 15 amino acids. Germline V gene sequence: CDR1 SGHRS, CDR2 YFSETQ. Deletions cut 4 bases from V and 0 bases from J, with 14 bases between. The CDR3 protein is CASSPRQESSYEQYF. CDR3 in DNA: TGCGCCAGCAGCCCTAGACAGGAGAGCTCCTACGAGCAGTACTTC.

This clone appeared once. The chain employs TRBV5-1 and TRBJ2-2; 10 bases are shared with TRBD2. This CDR3 has 17 amino acids. V lost 3 bases to trimming and J lost 0 bases; unmatched junction nucleotides: 5. CDR1 is SGHRS and CDR2 is YFSETQ in the germline V gene. The DNA of the CDR3 is TGCGCCAGCAGCTGGTCTAGCGGGAGCCCGAACACCGGGGAGCTGTTTTTT. This gives the protein CASSWSSGSPNTGELFF.

The chain is built from TRBV7-3 and TRBJ2-2; 9 positions agree with TRBD1. After removal of 5 bases from V and 1 base from J, the junction contained 5 bases not matched to a gene. CDR3 length: 16 residues. Germline CDR1 SGHTA, CDR2 FQGTGA. In nucleotides, the CDR3 is TGTGCCAGCAGCCACTCGGGACAGGGGAACACCGGGGAGCTGTTTTTT. As protein: CASSHSGQGNTGELFF.

V gene TRBV9 combines with J gene TRBJ2-1; maybe TRBD2 (6 bases). V was trimmed by 0 bases and J by 5 bases, leaving 9 bases between them. The CDR3 is 14 residues long. Germline CDR1 is SGDLS and CDR2 is YYNGEE. The CDR3: CASSVGGGNNEQFF. CDR3 nucleotide sequence: TGTGCCAGCAGCGTAGGAGGCGGGAACAATGAGCAGTTCTTC.

V and J are TRBV10-3 and TRBJ2-2, with 7 bases matching TRBD2. Trimming cost V 4 bases and J 0 bases; bases outside gene matches: 2. Germline V gives CDR1 ENHRY, CDR2 SYGVKD. The length of the CDR3 is 15 residues. The CDR3 protein is CAISASGPNTGELFF. Written as DNA, the CDR3 is TGTGCCATCAGTGCTAGCGGCCCGAACACCGGGGAGCTGTTTTTT.

This chain links TRBV5-5 with TRBJ2-3; weak D call: TRBD2 (7 bases). Trimming left V 2 bases short and J 1 base short, with 14 bases between. This CDR3 spans 16 amino acids. Germline CDR1 is SGHKS and CDR2 is YYEKEE (reference sequence). As DNA, the CDR3 is TGTGCCAGCAGCTTCGGGGGGCAGGCACGCACAGATACGCAGTATTTT. Its translation is CASSFGGQARTDTQYF.

The V call is TRBV29-1, the J call TRBJ2-1; TRBD2 aligns across 7 bases. CDR3 length: 15 residues. Per germline, CDR1 SQVTM and CDR2 ANQGSEA. The trim removed 7 bases at V and 6 bases at J, leaving 15 bases unmatched. CDR3 in DNA: TGCAGCGCCAAAGGGATTGCGGGAGTCGGCAATGAGCAGTTCTTC. The encoded protein is CSAKGIAGVGNEQFF.

The sample holds a few counts of this clone. The chain links TRBV18 to TRBJ1-1; tentatively, D is TRBD1 (6 bases). Trimming took 10 bases from V and 1 from J, leaving 13 bases between them. Germline lookup yields CDR1 KGHSH and CDR2 LQKENI. CDR3 size: 13 residues. CDR3 amino acids: CATLRDTNTEAFF. The CDR3 bases are TGTGCCACCCTCCGGGACACGAACACTGAAGCTTTCTTT.

The chain links TRBV2 to TRBJ1-2; D is unresolved. This CDR3 has 11 amino acids. With 3 bases removed from V and 9 bases from J, the gap between germline ends came to 8 bases. Germline V gene lookup returns CDR1 SNHLY and CDR2 FYNNEI. The CDR3 sequence: CASSDMGSYTF. CDR3 nucleotide sequence: TGTGCCAGCAGTGACATGGGAAGCTACACCTTC.

The genes are TRBV12-5 and TRBJ1-3, with TRBD1 matching 9 bases. V lost 6 bases, J lost 2 bases, and 5 bases stayed unmatched. This CDR3 is built from 15 residues. Per germline, CDR1 LGHNT and CDR2 FRNRAP. CDR3 region: CASGHGTGTGNTIYF. The CDR3 bases are TGTGCTAGTGGCCACGGGACAGGGACTGGAAACACCATATATTTT.

Here the CDR3 reads CASSPAGAYEQYF. For the CDR3, the DNA is TGTGCCAGCAGTCCAGCGGGAGCTTACGAGCAGTACTTC. V gene TRBV25-1 combines with J gene TRBJ2-7, with TRBD2 matching over 8 bases. Germline V gene data show CDR1 as MGHDK and CDR2 as SYGVNS. V shed 5 bases, J shed 4 bases, and the junction held 4 bases outside the gene matches. The CDR3 covers 13 residues.